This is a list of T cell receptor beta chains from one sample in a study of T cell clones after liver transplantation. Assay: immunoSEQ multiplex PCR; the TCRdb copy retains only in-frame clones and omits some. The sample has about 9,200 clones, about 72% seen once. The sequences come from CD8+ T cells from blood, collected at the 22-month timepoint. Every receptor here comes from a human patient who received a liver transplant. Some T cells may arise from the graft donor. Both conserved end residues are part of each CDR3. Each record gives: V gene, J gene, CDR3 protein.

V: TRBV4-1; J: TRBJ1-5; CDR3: CASSQESGQGNQPQHF
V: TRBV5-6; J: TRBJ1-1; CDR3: CASTGQGESTEAFF
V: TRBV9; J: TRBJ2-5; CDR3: CASSPDGRHQETQYF
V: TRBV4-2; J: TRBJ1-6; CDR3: CASSQDQGLSPLHF
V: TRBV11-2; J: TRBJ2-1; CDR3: CASSLAGGPSSYNEQFF
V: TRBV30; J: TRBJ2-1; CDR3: CAWSGDRSSYNEQFF
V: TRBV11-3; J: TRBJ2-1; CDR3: CASSFRAGGYNEQFF
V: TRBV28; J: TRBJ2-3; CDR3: CASSSLWGSTDTQYF
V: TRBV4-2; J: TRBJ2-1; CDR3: CASSQEGLAGSSYNEQFF
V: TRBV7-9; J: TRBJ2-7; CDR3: CASSLAGRNEQYF
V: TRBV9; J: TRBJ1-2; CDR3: CASRGEGYTF
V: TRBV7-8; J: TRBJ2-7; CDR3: CASSLIAGESYEQYF
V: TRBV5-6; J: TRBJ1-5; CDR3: CASSGRTDSNQPQHF
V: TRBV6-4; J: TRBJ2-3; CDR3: CASSDSASGGGTDTQYF
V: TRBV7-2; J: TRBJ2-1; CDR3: CASSLPDKYNEQFF
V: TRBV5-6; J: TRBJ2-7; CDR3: CASSLVPYEQYF
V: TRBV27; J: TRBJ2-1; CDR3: CASIWTNNEQFF
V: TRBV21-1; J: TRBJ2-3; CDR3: CASSKEWLAGGLTDTQYF
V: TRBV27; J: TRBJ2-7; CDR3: CASSLRTSSYEQYF
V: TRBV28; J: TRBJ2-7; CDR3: CASSRRPTGFYEQYF
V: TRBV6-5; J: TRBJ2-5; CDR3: CASSQPGLGETQYF
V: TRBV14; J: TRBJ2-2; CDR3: CASSQAMMSGTGELFF
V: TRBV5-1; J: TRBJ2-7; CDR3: CASSRRTSGTFYEQYF
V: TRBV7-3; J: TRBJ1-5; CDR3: CASSRLSNPQHF
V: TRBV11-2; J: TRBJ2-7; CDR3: CASSYEAGGVHEQYF
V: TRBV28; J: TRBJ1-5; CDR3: CASSPRQGGGNQPQHF
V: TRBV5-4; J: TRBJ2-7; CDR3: CASSLAGPLGHEQYF
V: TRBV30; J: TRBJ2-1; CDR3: CAWSYEGYNEQFF
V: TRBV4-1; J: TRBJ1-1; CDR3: CASSLGNTEAFF
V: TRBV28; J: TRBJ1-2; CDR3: CASSLIEVYGYTF
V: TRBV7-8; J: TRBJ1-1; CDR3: CASSPGTGYSEAFF
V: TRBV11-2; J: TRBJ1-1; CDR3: CASSPRVGLTEAFF
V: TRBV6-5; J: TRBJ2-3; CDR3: CASSPTGGSSDTQYF
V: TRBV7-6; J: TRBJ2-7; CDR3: CASSNSGTGHEQYF
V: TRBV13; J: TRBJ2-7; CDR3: CASSQGRGRNEQYF
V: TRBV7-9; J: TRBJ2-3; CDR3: CASTSPGGRDTQYF
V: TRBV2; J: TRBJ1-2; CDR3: CASRENPIWSYTF
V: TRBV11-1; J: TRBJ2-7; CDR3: CASSHPDREGEQYF
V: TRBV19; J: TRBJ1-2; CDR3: CASRHPQGVYGYTF
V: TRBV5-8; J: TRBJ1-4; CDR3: CASSLWEVHEKLFF
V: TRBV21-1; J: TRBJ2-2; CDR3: CASSPSADYTGELFF
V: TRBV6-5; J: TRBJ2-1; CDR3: CASSPGTGVWNEQFF
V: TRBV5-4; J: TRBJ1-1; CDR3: CASSLSQGTTEAFF
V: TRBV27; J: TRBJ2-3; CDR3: CASRRTDTQYF
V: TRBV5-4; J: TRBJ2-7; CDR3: CASSLQRGAYEQYF
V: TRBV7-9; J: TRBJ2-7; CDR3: CASSRDPRFYEQYF
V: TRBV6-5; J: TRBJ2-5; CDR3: CASSYGAPGPGETQYF
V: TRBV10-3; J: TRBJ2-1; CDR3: CAIREDGSSYNEQFF
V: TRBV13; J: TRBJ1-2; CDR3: CASSLGQIYGYTF
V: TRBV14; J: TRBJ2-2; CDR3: CASSFGSGELFF